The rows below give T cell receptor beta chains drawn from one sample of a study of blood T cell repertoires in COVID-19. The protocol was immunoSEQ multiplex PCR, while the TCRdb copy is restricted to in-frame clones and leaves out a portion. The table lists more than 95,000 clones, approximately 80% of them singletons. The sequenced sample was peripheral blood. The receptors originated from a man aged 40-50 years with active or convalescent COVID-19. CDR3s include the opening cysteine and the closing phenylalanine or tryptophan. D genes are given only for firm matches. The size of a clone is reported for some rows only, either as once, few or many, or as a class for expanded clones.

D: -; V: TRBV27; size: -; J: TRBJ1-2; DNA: TGTGCCAGCAGTTTCTACGGGGGTAACTATGGCTACACCTTC; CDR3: CASSFYGGNYGYTF
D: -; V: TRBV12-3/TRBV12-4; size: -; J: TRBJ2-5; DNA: TGTGCCAGCAGTCAGTCGGAGACCCAGTACTTC; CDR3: CASSQSETQYF
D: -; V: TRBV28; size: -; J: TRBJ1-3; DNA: TGTGCCAGCAGTTTCCAGGGGAGGGAAAACACCATATATTTT; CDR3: CASSFQGRENTIYF
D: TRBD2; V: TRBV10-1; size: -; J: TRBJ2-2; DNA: TGCGCCAGCAGTGGACCGACTAGCGGGAGAGGGGGCGGGGAGCTGTTTTTT; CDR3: CASSGPTSGRGGGELFF
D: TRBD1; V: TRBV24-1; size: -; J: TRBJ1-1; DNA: TGTGCCACCAAGGCTCAGGGGGACACTGAAGCTTTCTTT; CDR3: CATKAQGDTEAFF
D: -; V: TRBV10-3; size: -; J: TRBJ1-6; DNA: TGTGCCATCAGGAGCGGCTCCTATAATTCACCCCTCCACTTT; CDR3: CAIRSGSYNSPLHF
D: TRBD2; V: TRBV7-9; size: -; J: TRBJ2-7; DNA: TGTGCCAGCAGCTTAGCAGGACTAGTTTCCTACGAGCAGTACTTC; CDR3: CASSLAGLVSYEQYF
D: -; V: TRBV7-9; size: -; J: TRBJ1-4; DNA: TGTGCCAGCAGCGCGGGGGTTTGGGAAAAACTGTTTTTT; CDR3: CASSAGVWEKLFF
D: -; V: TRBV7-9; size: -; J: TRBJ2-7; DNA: TGTGCCAGCAGCCCCCAGCAGGGTGGTGTATCGCAAACCTACGAGCAGTACTTC; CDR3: CASSPQQGGVSQTYEQYF
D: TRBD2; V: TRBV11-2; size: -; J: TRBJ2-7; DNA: TGTGCCAGCAGCTTTCCTACTAGCGCCTCCTACGAGCAGTACTTC; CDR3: CASSFPTSASYEQYF
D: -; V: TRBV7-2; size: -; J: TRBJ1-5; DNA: TGTGCCAGCAGCTTTGGGGGGGGTCAGCCCCAGCATTTT; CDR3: CASSFGGGQPQHF
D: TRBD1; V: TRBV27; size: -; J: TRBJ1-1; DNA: TGTGCCAGCAGTAGCCAAACCGGGACAGGGGAAGCTTTCTTT; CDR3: CASSSQTGTGEAFF
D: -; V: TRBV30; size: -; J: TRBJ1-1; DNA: TGTGCCTGGAGTGTACACATCGCTAACACTGAAGCTTTCTTT; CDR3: CAWSVHIANTEAFF
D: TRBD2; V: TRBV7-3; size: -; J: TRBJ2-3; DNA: TGTGCCAGCAGCTTAGGCGGGAGTATCGCAGATACGCAGTATTTT; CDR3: CASSLGGSIADTQYF
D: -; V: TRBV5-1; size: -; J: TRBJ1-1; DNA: TGCGCCAGCAGCAAACAGGGTGGGATGAACACTGAAGCTTTCTTT; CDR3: CASSKQGGMNTEAFF
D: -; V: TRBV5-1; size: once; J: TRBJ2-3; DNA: TGCGCCAGCAGCCCCGGACTAAACTTAGATACGCAGTATTTT; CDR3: CASSPGLNLDTQYF
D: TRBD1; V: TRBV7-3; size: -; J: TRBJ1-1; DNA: TGTGCCAGCAGCACCGGGACAGGGAACACTGAAGCTTTCTTT; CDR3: CASSTGTGNTEAFF
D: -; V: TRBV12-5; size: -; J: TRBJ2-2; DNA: TGTGCTAGTGCCTTCATGACAGGATCGAACACCGGGGAGCTGTTTTTT; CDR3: CASAFMTGSNTGELFF
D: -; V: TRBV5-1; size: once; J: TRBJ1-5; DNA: TGCGCCAGCAGCCGGGACACCAATCAGCCCCAGCATTTT; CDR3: CASSRDTNQPQHF
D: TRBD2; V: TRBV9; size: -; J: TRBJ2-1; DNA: TGTGCCAGCAGCCTCTCGGGGGGTTCCTACAATGAGCAGTTCTTC; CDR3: CASSLSGGSYNEQFF
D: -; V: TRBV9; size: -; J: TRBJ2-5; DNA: TGTGCCAGCAGCGTAGCTACTTGGGCCCCCCAGGAGACCCAGTACTTC; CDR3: CASSVATWAPQETQYF
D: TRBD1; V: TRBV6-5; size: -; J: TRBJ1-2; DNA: TGTGCCAGCAGTTACCTGACAGGGGGATCCTATGGCTACACCTTC; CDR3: CASSYLTGGSYGYTF
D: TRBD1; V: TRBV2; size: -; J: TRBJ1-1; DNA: TGTGCCAGCAGTTGGGACAGGGGAAACATGAACACTGAAGCTTTCTTT; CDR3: CASSWDRGNMNTEAFF
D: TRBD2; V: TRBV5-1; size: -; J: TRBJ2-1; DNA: TGCGCCAGCAGCCAGACTACTAGCGGGATCTACAATGAGCAGTTCTTC; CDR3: CASSQTTSGIYNEQFF
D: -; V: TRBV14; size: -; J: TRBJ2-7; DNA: TGTGCCAGCAGCCAAGACCCAGACATCTTCCCCGAGCAGTACTTC; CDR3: CASSQDPDIFPEQYF
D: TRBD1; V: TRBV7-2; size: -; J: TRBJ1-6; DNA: TGTGCCAGCAGCTCCGGACAGGGTCATTCACCCCTCCACTTT; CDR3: CASSSGQGHSPLHF
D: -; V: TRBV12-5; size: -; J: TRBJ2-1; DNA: TGTGCTAGTGGTACCACCGGGACTCGGCAGTTCTTC; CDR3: CASGTTGTRQFF
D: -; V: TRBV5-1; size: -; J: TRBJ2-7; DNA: TGCGCCAGCAGCTTGGTTACAGGCTACGAGCAGTACTTC; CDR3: CASSLVTGYEQYF
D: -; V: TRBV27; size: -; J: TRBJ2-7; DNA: TGTGCCAGCAGTTTGGCGGGACTGCTCTACGAGCAGTACTTC; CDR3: CASSLAGLLYEQYF
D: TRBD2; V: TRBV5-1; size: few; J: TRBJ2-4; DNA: TGCGCCAGCAGCCCAAACCCCGGACTAGCAACCGACTTC; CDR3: CASSPNPGLATDF
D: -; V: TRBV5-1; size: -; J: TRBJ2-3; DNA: TGCGCCAGCCGGGACTTTTCCACAGATACGCAGTATTTT; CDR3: CASRDFSTDTQYF
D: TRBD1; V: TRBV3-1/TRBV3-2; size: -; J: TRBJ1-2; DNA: TGTGCCAGCAGCCCACCTCACAGGGGGCAGGTCTATGGCTACACCTTC; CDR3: CASSPPHRGQVYGYTF
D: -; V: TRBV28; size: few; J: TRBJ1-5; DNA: TGTGCCAGCAGTTCACCCACAGGGAATAGCAATCAGCCCCAGCATTTT; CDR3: CASSSPTGNSNQPQHF